This T cell receptor beta chain was documented in a study of CD4+ T cells in melanoma. Findings of the study overall: CD8+ T cell, macrophage and B cell function reportedly correlated with neoantigen-specific CD4+ T cells. Neoantigen-specific CD4+ T cells in melanoma reportedly had diverse differentiation states.

V dropped 4 bases and J dropped 8 bases, with 13 bases sitting between them. Germline CDR1 reads SNHLY; CDR2 reads FYNNEI. The CDR3 runs to 13 residues. Sequenced by immunoSEQ multiplex PCR; TCRdb stores in-frame clones only, minus some. The table records about 140,000 clones, approximately 91% of them present only once. Turning to this clone: Its antigen is not identified.

This chain uses TRBV2 with TRBJ2-3, with D perhaps TRBD1 (6 bases). The sequence derives from a human donor with melanoma. CDR3 in DNA: TGTGCCAGCAGTGGATCCCAGGGGATTACGCAGTATTTT. Protein: CASSGSQGITQYF.